The 5 T cell receptor beta chains below were found in one sample sequenced in a study of T cell changes during pregnancy in multiple sclerosis. Generated by immunoSEQ multiplex PCR, the TCRdb table keeps only in-frame clones and is missing some. The table has about 44,000 clones, approximately 90% seen once. Specimen: CD4+ T cells from peripheral blood mononuclear cells, collected in the third trimester of pregnancy. Every receptor here comes from a female donor with multiple sclerosis, enrolled in a pregnancy study.

In nucleotides, the CDR3 is TGTGCCAGCAGTTCCCGGGGCAATGAGCAGTTCTTC. Amino acids: CASSSRGNEQFF. This rearrangement joins TRBV6-5 to TRBJ2-1; a possible D gene is TRBD2 (5 bases). CDR1 and CDR2 (germline): MNHEY, SVGAGI. Between the trimmed V and J ends, which lost 4 bases and 6 bases, there was a span of 7 bases. There are 12 residues in the CDR3.

The gene calls are TRBV5-6 and TRBJ2-5, with 8 bases aligning to TRBD2. This CDR3 has 15 amino acids. The germline CDR1 and CDR2 sequences are SGHDT and YYEEEE. After removal of 0 bases from V and 0 bases from J, the junction contained 1 base not matched to a gene. CDR3 loop: CASSLASGHQETQYF. The CDR3, as DNA: TGTGCCAGCAGCTTGGCTAGCGGGCACCAAGAGACCCAGTACTTC.

J is TRBJ1-1 and V is TRBV7-2; D is undetermined. This CDR3 comprises 13 residues. From germline, CDR1 is SGHTA and CDR2 FQGNSA. Trimming removed 0 bases at V and 1 base at J, with 3 bases between. CDR3 protein: CASSLARNTEAFF. The CDR3 bases are TGTGCCAGCAGCTTAGCGCGGAACACTGAAGCTTTCTTT. The complete variable domain, with remaining parts taken from reference TRBV7-2 and TRBJ1-1, reads GAGVSQSPSNKVTEKGKDVELRCDPISGHTALYWYRQSLGQGLEFLIYFQGNSAPDKSGLPSDRFSAERTGGSVSTLTIQRTQQEDSAVYLCASSLARNTEAFFGQGTRLTVV.

This sequence joins TRBV28 and TRBJ2-1; D is possibly TRBD2 (6 bases). CDR3 length: 15 residues. Germline CDR1 MDHEN, CDR2 SYDVKM. V was pared by 4 bases and J by 8 bases, with 18 bases between. The CDR3 region is CASSSPGWGGDEQFF. The CDR3 nucleotides read TGTGCCAGCAGTTCTCCGGGATGGGGCGGGGATGAGCAGTTCTTC.

The chain is built from TRBV7-2 and TRBJ2-7; the D gene is possibly TRBD2 (5 bases). Germline V CDR1 and CDR2: SGHTA, FQGNSA. The CDR3 covers 13 residues. With 3 bases removed from V and 3 bases from J, the gap between germline ends came to 9 bases. This CDR3 is CASSLVGDYEQYF. The DNA of the CDR3 is TGTGCCAGCAGCTTGGTCGGGGACTACGAGCAGTACTTC.